This TCR beta chain was identified in a study of beta chain features in type 1 diabetes. Whole-study findings and limits: In every one of the four CD4+ subsets, TCRB CDR3s were moderately but significantly shorter in Type 1 diabetes patients.

Sequencing targeted expressed TCRB transcripts, as all isolated RNA had been reverse transcribed. Sequencing was performed with immunoSEQ multiplex PCR; in TCRdb, only in-frame clones are kept and a portion is missing. The table lists nearly 700,000 clones, around an eighth of them singletons. After removal of 4 bases from V and 3 bases from J, the junction contained 5 bases not matched to a gene. Looked up from germline, CDR1 is MDHEN and CDR2 is SYDVKM. The CDR3 spans 14 residues. This clone turned up a few times. Its specificity is not known. Sequencing was carried out using naive CD4+ T cells from blood. The receptor's source is a man between 18 and 35 years old with type 1 diabetes. V is TRBV28 and J is TRBJ2-5, with 7 nucleotides matching TRBD2. This chain's CDR3 is CASSSPGGEETQYF. In nucleotides, the CDR3 is TGTGCCAGCAGTTCCCCGGGGGGAGAAGAGACCCAGTACTTC.